One sample yielded the 29 T cell receptor beta chains listed below, sequenced in a study of shared clonotypes between healthy human individuals. The protocol was immunoSEQ multiplex PCR, while the TCRdb copy is restricted to in-frame clones and leaves out a portion. Of roughly 96,000 clones in the sample, less than 50% were seen once. The sequenced sample was PBMCs. Source of these receptors: a woman between 35 and 50 years old in good health. Some clones in this sample may be carry-over from other donors' samples.

This chain joins TRBV9 and TRBJ1-4; maybe TRBD1 (5 bases). The CDR3 sequence is 13 residues long. Germline lookup yields CDR1 SGDLS and CDR2 YYNGEE. V lost 2 bases and J lost 10, with 12 bases in between. The CDR3 DNA reads TGTGCCAGCAGCGTCCTGGGCGGGGGAAAACTGTTTTTT. Translating gives CASSVLGGGKLFF.

This clone is a singleton in its sample. V usage is TRBV19 and J usage is TRBJ1-2; 9 bases agree with TRBD1. Germline CDR1 is LNHDA and CDR2 is SQIVND (reference sequence). There are 17 residues in the CDR3. The junction had 13 bases not matched to a gene; V was cut back by 5 bases and J by 3 bases. The CDR3 DNA sequence: TGTGCCAGTAGTCCAAGGACAGGGGCCCTCACCTACTATGGCTACACCTTC. This sequence encodes CASSPRTGALTYYGYTF.

In regard to this clone: Since a far larger clone is one base different, this is likely a read error. This specimen includes other DNA sequences encoding the same CDR3. V and J are TRBV28 and TRBJ2-4; 9 bases map to TRBD1. The CDR3 is 15 residues long. Germline-derived CDR1 and CDR2 are MDHEN and SYDVKM. V dropped 5 bases and J dropped 4; count of bases not matched to a gene: 6. CDR3 protein: CASSPPGQGKNIQYF. The CDR3 DNA is TGTGCCAGCAGTCCACCGGGACAGGGAAAAAACATTCAGTACTTC. Based on the CDR3 plus reference TRBV28 and TRBJ2-4, the full variable domain is DVKVTQSSRYLVKRTGEKVFLECVQDMDHENMFWYRQDPGLGLRLIYFSYDVKMKEKGDIPEGYSVSREKKERFSLILESASTNQTSMYLCASSPPGQGKNIQYFGAGTRLSVL.

This clone has more than one count but fewer than ten. V is TRBV28 and J is TRBJ1-2, with D possibly being TRBD1 (6 bases). Germline loops: CDR1 MDHEN, CDR2 SYDVKM. V gave up 2 bases and J gave up 4 bases, with 11 bases separating them. This CDR3 has 14 amino acids. CDR3 nucleotides: TGTGCCAGCAGTTTAAGGACAGATCTCTATGGCTACACCTTC. Translated: CASSLRTDLYGYTF.

This clone was observed many times. The chain recombines TRBV5-1 with TRBJ2-3, with 7 nucleotides matching TRBD2. The CDR3 spans 17 residues. The J segment lost 4 bases and the V segment lost 0 bases, leaving 11 bases of the junction unmatched. Germline V CDR1 and CDR2: SGHRS, YFSETQ. The CDR3 DNA sequence: TGCGCCAGCAGCTTGGGCGTTTTGGCGGGAGTTGCAGATACGCAGTATTTT. This sequence encodes CASSLGVLAGVADTQYF.

This clone was seen a handful of times. The chain combines TRBV2 with TRBJ1-1; D uncertain. The CDR3 totals 10 residues. Germline values: CDR1 SNHLY, CDR2 FYNNEI. V lost 8 bases, J lost 6 bases, and 7 bases lay in between. The CDR3 DNA sequence: TGTGCCAGCGCGTACGCTGAAGCTTTCTTT. Translating gives CASAYAEAFF. Combining the CDR3 with reference TRBV2 and TRBJ1-1 gives the whole variable domain EPEVTQTPSHQVTQMGQEVILRCVPISNHLYFYWYRQILGQKVEFLVSFYNNEISEKSEIFDDQFSVERPDGSNFTLKIRSTKLEDSAMYFCASAYAEAFFGQGTRLTVV.

This clone was observed at least ten times. The chain links TRBV11-1 to TRBJ2-7; D is perhaps TRBD2 (5 bases). Germline V lookup: CDR1 SGHAT, CDR2 FQDESV (reference sequence). The CDR3 is made up of 13 amino acids. V lost 4 bases and J 3 bases, leaving 10 bases between the germline ends. The CDR3 loop is CASSSGLFYEQYF. CDR3 bases: TGTGCCAGCAGCTCAGGACTGTTCTACGAGCAGTACTTC.

This clone was counted between two and nine times. Mismatch with germline at one junction end may stem from a read error. The rearrangement uses TRBV2 and TRBJ2-6, with unresolved D. This CDR3 comprises 14 residues. The V gene's germline CDR1 is SNHLY and CDR2 FYNNEI. The CDR3 is CAGSQNSGANVLTF. Here the CDR3 DNA reads TGTGCCGGCAGCCAAAACTCTGGGGCCAACGTCCTGACTTTC.

This clone was observed a handful of times. V usage is TRBV27 and J usage is TRBJ2-3; no firm D call. The CDR3 runs 14 residues. V lost 2 bases, J lost 1 base, and 7 bases lay in between. CDR1 MNHEY and CDR2 SMNVEV come from the germline V gene (reference sequence). Written as DNA, the CDR3 is TGTGCCAGCAGTTTAAGGAGAGGCACAGATACGCAGTATTTT. Amino acid sequence: CASSLRRGTDTQYF.

The table lists this clone with many counts. This chain links TRBV5-1 with TRBJ2-2; D is possibly TRBD1 (5 bases). The germline gives CDR1 SGHRS, CDR2 YFSETQ. This CDR3 has 16 residues. V was cut by 3 bases and J by 0 bases, with 12 bases left in between. The CDR3: CASSSDILSNTGELFF. As DNA, the CDR3 is TGCGCCAGCAGCTCGGACATCCTATCGAACACCGGGGAGCTGTTTTTT.

The chain employs TRBV30 and TRBJ2-5; D might be TRBD2 (5 bases). Germline CDR1 is GTSNPN and CDR2 is SVGIG (reference sequence). This CDR3 contains 13 residues. V lost 2 bases, J lost 5 bases, and 12 bases lay in between. The CDR3: CAWSRGVVETQYF. CDR3 nucleotide sequence: TGTGCCTGGAGTCGGGGAGTTGTGGAGACCCAGTACTTC.

This clone occurred many times. In the same sample, other DNA sequences code for this CDR3. V gene TRBV29-1 combines with J gene TRBJ2-3; no clear D gene. The V end was cut by 2 bases, the J end by 4 bases, with 16 bases between. Germline assignment: CDR1 SQVTM and CDR2 ANQGSEA. This CDR3 contains 15 residues. The CDR3 DNA is TGCAGCGTTGAAAGCCCCGGGCACGGACCAGATACGCAGTATTTT. Translated, it gives CSVESPGHGPDTQYF.

This clone has just a few counts. J is TRBJ2-3 and V is TRBV6-5, with D tentatively TRBD1 (5 bases). The length of the CDR3 is 14 residues. Germline V gene sequence: CDR1 MNHEY, CDR2 SVGAGI. The V end lost 8 bases, the J end lost 3 bases, and 15 bases lay between the germline ends. The CDR3 loop is CASARGSGTDTQYF. The CDR3 DNA reads as TGTGCCAGCGCTAGGGGATCAGGGACAGATACGCAGTATTTT.

This clone was observed many times. This chain uses TRBV6-1 with TRBJ2-7, with D possibly TRBD1 on 5 matching bases. V was clipped by 6 bases and J by 0 bases, with 9 bases between them. Per germline, CDR1 MNHNS and CDR2 SASEGT. The CDR3 runs to 13 residues. The CDR3 DNA follows: TGTGCCAGCAGCTCAGGGTACTCCTACGAGCAGTACTTC. Its translation: CASSSGYSYEQYF.

This clone was counted a few times. The chain is built from TRBV28 and TRBJ1-2; D not certain. Germline loops: CDR1 MDHEN, CDR2 SYDVKM. V lost 5 bases to trimming and J lost 8 bases, with 9 bases between them. This CDR3 has 11 amino acids. In DNA form, the CDR3 reads TGTGCCAGCAGTGTGGATATCGGCTACACCTTC. Translated, it gives CASSVDIGYTF.

This chain joins TRBV19 and TRBJ1-5; D uncertain. The CDR3 consists of 16 residues. Trimming cost V 5 bases and J 3 bases, with 17 bases left between them. Germline CDR1 and CDR2: LNHDA and SQIVND (reference sequence). CDR3: CASSGIAGTLNQPQHF. The CDR3, as DNA: TGTGCCAGTAGTGGCATCGCTGGAACCCTCAATCAGCCCCAGCATTTT. The whole variable domain, remainder taken from reference TRBV19 and TRBJ1-5, is DGGITQSPKYLFRKEGQNVTLSCEQNLNHDAMYWYRQDPGQGLRLIYYSQIVNDFQKGDIAEGYSVSREKKESFPLTVTSAQKNPTAFYLCASSGIAGTLNQPQHFGDGTRLSIL.

The V call is TRBV5-6, the J call TRBJ2-1; 10 positions agree with TRBD1. Unmatched junction bases numbered 12, after V lost 5 bases and J lost 7 bases. This CDR3 is 16 amino acids long. In germline, CDR1 is SGHDT, CDR2 YYEEEE. The CDR3 DNA is TGTGCCAGCAGACCCCCGACCGGGACAGGGGTAAATGAGCAGTTCTTC. This encodes CASRPPTGTGVNEQFF.

A single count supports this clone. The rearrangement joins TRBV5-1 to TRBJ1-4; D gene unclear. With 0 bases removed from V and 5 bases from J, the gap between germline ends came to 5 bases. Germline CDR1 is SGHRS and CDR2 is YFSETQ. CDR3 length: 13 residues. In nucleotides, the CDR3 is TGCGCCAGCAGCTTGGGCGCGAATGAAAAACTGTTTTTT. Protein product: CASSLGANEKLFF.

A remark on this clone: Other DNA variants within this sample encode the same CDR3. The chain recombines TRBV7-9 with TRBJ2-1; 12 bases match TRBD2. From germline, CDR1 is SEHNR and CDR2 FQNEAQ (reference sequence). The CDR3 covers 16 residues. Losses at the gene ends were 5 bases for V and 4 bases for J; bases not matched to a gene: 6. For the CDR3, the DNA is TGTGCCAGCAGCCCACCCGGACTAGCGGGATACAATGAGCAGTTCTTC. This encodes CASSPPGLAGYNEQFF.

The chain carries TRBV2 and TRBJ2-5; 7 bases line up with TRBD2. The germline gives CDR1 SNHLY, CDR2 FYNNEI. V was clipped by 6 bases and J by 0 bases; unmatched bases: 10. The CDR3 consists of 16 residues. The CDR3 loop reads CASRMTGTTYQETQYF. CDR3 nucleotide sequence: TGTGCCAGCAGAATGACCGGGACTACCTACCAAGAGACCCAGTACTTC.

This rearrangement joins TRBV29-1 to TRBJ2-7; D call uncertain. CDR3 size: 11 residues. Germline V gene lookup returns CDR1 SQVTM and CDR2 ANQGSEA. Trimming removed 4 bases at V and 7 bases at J, with 11 bases between. CDR3 region: CSVASGVEQYF. The CDR3 DNA follows: TGCAGCGTTGCGTCTGGGGTTGAGCAGTACTTC.

As to this clone: Other DNA sequences in the same sample also yield this CDR3. The gene calls are TRBV4-2 and TRBJ2-5; D gene unclear. The CDR3 consists of 13 residues. Germline CDR1 and CDR2: LGHNA and YNFKEQ. V was pared by 0 bases and J by 3 bases, with 5 bases between. The CDR3 is CASSQDRKETQYF. In nucleotides, the CDR3 is TGTGCCAGCAGCCAAGACAGGAAAGAGACCCAGTACTTC.

This clone was detected ten times or more. The chain employs TRBV9 and TRBJ2-1; the D is unclear. Germline lookup yields CDR1 SGDLS and CDR2 YYNGEE. The CDR3 is made up of 14 amino acids. The V gene lost 3 bases and the J gene lost 1 base, with 8 bases spanning the gap. The CDR3 DNA reads TGTGCCAGCAGCGCCGAGGCTTCCTACAATGAGCAGTTCTTC. Translation: CASSAEASYNEQFF.

This rearrangement joins TRBV20-1 to TRBJ1-2; TRBD1 is a possible D gene (5 bases). Germline CDR1 DFQATT, CDR2 SNEGSKA (reference sequence). The V end lost 6 bases, the J end lost 6 bases, and 11 bases lay between the germline ends. This CDR3 region has 11 residues. The CDR3 DNA reads TGCAGTGCGGGACCGGGGGATGGCTACACCTTC. Amino acid sequence: CSAGPGDGYTF.

With respect to this clone: It is likely a read error: a sequence one base away is far more abundant. The chain joins TRBV28 to TRBJ1-4, with a possible D match to TRBD1 (6 bases). Germline CDR1 MDHEN, CDR2 SYDVKM. The CDR3 runs 15 residues. CDR3 nucleotide sequence: TGTGCCAGCAGTCCCCGGACAGTAACTAATGAAAAACTGTCTTTT. Its protein product is CASSPRTVTNEKLSF. Using reference TRBV28 and TRBJ1-4 for the parts outside the CDR3, the full variable domain is DVKVTQSSRYLVKRTGEKVFLECVQDMDHENMFWYRQDPGLGLRLIYFSYDVKMKEKGDIPEGYSVSREKKERFSLILESASTNQTSMYLCASSPRTVTNEKLSFGSGTQLSVL.

This clone came up a few times. The CDR3 nucleotides are TGCAGCGTTTCCGACAGTTACTACAATGAGCAGTTCTTC. This translates into CSVSDSYYNEQFF. This chain joins TRBV29-1 and TRBJ2-1; D might be TRBD1 (5 bases). The germline CDR1 and CDR2 sequences are SQVTM and ANQGSEA. The CDR3 spans 13 residues. Trimming stripped 5 bases from V and 3 bases from J, with 11 bases between.

The chain carries TRBV5-1 and TRBJ2-1, with a possible D match to TRBD1 (6 bases). The CDR3 consists of 14 residues. Germline CDR1 SGHRS, CDR2 YFSETQ. V was pared by 4 bases and J by 5 bases, with 13 bases between. CDR3 protein: CASSQVGANNEQFF. The CDR3 nucleotides read TGCGCCAGCAGCCAAGTGGGGGCTAACAATGAGCAGTTCTTC.

The chain is built from TRBV6-4 and TRBJ2-2; TRBD2 matches at 7 bases. The CDR3 has 15 amino acids. Looked up from germline, CDR1 is MRHNA and CDR2 is SNTAGT. The junction had 4 bases not matched to a gene; V was cut back by 0 bases and J by 6 bases. CDR3 in DNA: TGTGCCAGCAGTGACTCTGCGGGAGAAGCCGGGGAGCTGTTTTTT. It yields the protein CASSDSAGEAGELFF.

This clone was recorded at least ten times. In nucleotides, the CDR3 is TGCGCCAGCAGCCCCTTAGGGCAGGGAGGTAACACTGAAGCTTTCTTT. Amino acids: CASSPLGQGGNTEAFF. The chain joins TRBV4-1 to TRBJ1-1; the D gene is possibly TRBD1 (5 bases). Looked up from germline, CDR1 is MGHRA and CDR2 is YSYEKL. V was clipped by 4 bases and J by 2 bases, with 17 bases between them. The CDR3 spans 16 residues.